The entry that follows covers one T cell receptor (beta chain) sequence. This record comes from a study of shared clonotypes between healthy human individuals. Original processing notes: ImmunoSEQ output held junction-only sequences without quality scores, so filtering differed. Measured with immunoSEQ multiplex PCR; TCRdb has only the in-frame clones, and not every one. Clone size and the V and J calls come from that table; the DNA yielded D and trimming. The sample records nearly 2 million clones, about 95% being singletons. Trimming took off 3 bases at V and 2 bases at J, with 11 bases between the two ends. Germline CDR1 MGHRA, CDR2 YSYEKL. The CDR3 loop spans 15 amino acids. Terminally differentiated effector memory CD45RA+ cells were excluded from the naive CD8 cells, which were CD45RO-negative and positively selected for CCR7.

The sample comprised naive CD8+ T cells sorted from blood. The chain joins TRBV4-1 to TRBJ2-1; D may match TRBD1 or TRBD2 (5 bases each). This TCR came from a man between 18 and 35 years old in good health. CDR3 DNA sequence: TGCGCCAGCAGCCATTTGGTGGGGGCCTACAATGAGCAGTTCTTC. Protein product: CASSHLVGAYNEQFF.